Below, 14 T cell receptor beta chains from the same sample are listed, as sequenced in a study of T cells expressing NK-cell markers. TCRdb re-called the 5' RACE reads; one entry per CDR3 protein, DNA not given. Its table records about 380,000 distinct CDR3 sequences. What was sequenced was blood T cells: a sorted CD56 or NKG2C T cell subset, CD4+ or CD8+ T cells, or bulk PBMC T cells (not recorded which). The receptors stem from a man between 18 and 69 years old in good health.

The chain combines TRBV19 with TRBJ2-7; with no DNA, the TCRdb D assignment of TRBD2 cannot be verified. This CDR3 has 14 residues. Germline-derived CDR1 and CDR2 are LNHDA and SQIVND (reference sequence). The CDR3: CASSMGPWRYEQYF.

This chain uses TRBV9 with TRBJ2-5; TCRdb picks TRBD1, but there is no DNA to check that call. This CDR3 contains 13 residues. From germline, CDR1 is SGDLS and CDR2 YYNGEE. CDR3 amino acids: CASSGGGPETQYF.

The CDR3 sequence: CASSLGQGPSALHF. The V and J genes are TRBV7-2 and TRBJ1-6; TCRdb's D call of TRBD1 is untestable without DNA. Germline V gives CDR1 SGHTA, CDR2 FQGNSA. The CDR3 spans 14 residues. The full variable domain, with the rest looked up from reference TRBV7-2 and TRBJ1-6, is GAGVSQSPSNKVTEKGKDVELRCDPISGHTALYWYRQSLGQGLEFLIYFQGNSAPDKSGLPSDRFSAERTGGSVSTLTIQRTQQEDSAVYLCASSLGQGPSALHFGNGTRLTVT.

This chain links TRBV29-1 with TRBJ2-4; no DNA is available, so the TRBD2 call from TCRdb remains unchecked. In germline, CDR1 is SQVTM, CDR2 ANQGSEA. This CDR3 comprises 13 residues. This chain's CDR3 is CSVAGVAKNIQYF.

The rearrangement uses TRBV6-1 and TRBJ2-5; TCRdb names TRBD2, which stays unverified in the absence of DNA. CDR3 size: 14 residues. CDR1 and CDR2 (germline): MNHNS, SASEGT. CDR3: CASKAGGRQETQYF.

The rearrangement uses TRBV4-1 and TRBJ2-3; TCRdb's D call, TRBD1, is unchecked because there is no DNA. Germline loops: CDR1 MGHRA, CDR2 YSYEKL. The CDR3 covers 17 residues. CDR3 in amino acids: CASSQDPYRGAADTQYF.

This chain uses TRBV28 with TRBJ2-7; TCRdb names TRBD2, which stays unverified in the absence of DNA. The CDR3 is 17 amino acids. The V gene's germline CDR1 is MDHEN and CDR2 SYDVKM. CDR3 protein: CASSPSRLAPDLYEQYF.

The rearrangement uses TRBV27 and TRBJ2-1; no DNA is available, so the TRBD1 call from TCRdb remains unchecked. This CDR3 spans 13 amino acids. Germline CDR1 and CDR2: MNHEY and SMNVEV (reference sequence). The CDR3 region is CASSPLWGGPQFF.

This rearrangement joins TRBV7-2 to TRBJ1-1. CDR1 and CDR2 (germline): SGHTA, FQGNSA. There are 14 residues in the CDR3. This CDR3 is CASSGLGAGTEAFF. The full variable domain, its missing parts supplied by reference TRBV7-2 and TRBJ1-1, is GAGVSQSPSNKVTEKGKDVELRCDPISGHTALYWYRQSLGQGLEFLIYFQGNSAPDKSGLPSDRFSAERTGGSVSTLTIQRTQQEDSAVYLCASSGLGAGTEAFFGQGTRLTVV.

This rearrangement joins TRBV2 to TRBJ2-3. The CDR3 runs 14 residues. Looked up from germline, CDR1 is SNHLY and CDR2 is FYNNEI. The CDR3 protein is CASCGPQSTDTQYF.

This CDR3 reads CSVQKQGGNHGYTF. This rearrangement joins TRBV29-1 to TRBJ1-2; without DNA, the TCRdb call of TRBD1 cannot be checked. The CDR3 is made up of 14 amino acids. The germline V gene has CDR1 SQVTM and CDR2 ANQGSEA.

The chain carries TRBV20-1 and TRBJ2-5; the TCRdb D gene call, TRBD2, has no DNA to confirm it. The CDR3 is 13 residues long. Looked up from germline, CDR1 is DFQATT and CDR2 is SNEGSKA (reference sequence). CDR3 sequence reads: CSATRLESETQYF.

The chain couples TRBV5-6 to TRBJ1-6; checking the TCRdb D call of TRBD1 is not possible without DNA. CDR1 and CDR2 (germline): SGHDT, YYEEEE. The CDR3 is 16 amino acids. The CDR3 loop is CASSYRDRGSQSPLHF. The variable domain in full, completed from reference TRBV5-6 and TRBJ1-6, reads DAGVTQSPTHLIKTRGQQVTLRCSPKSGHDTVSWYQQALGQGPQFIFQYYEEEERQRGNFPDRFSGHQFPNYSSELNVNALLLGDSALYLCASSYRDRGSQSPLHFGNGTRLTVT.

V usage is TRBV6-2 or TRBV6-3 and J usage is TRBJ1-5. CDR3 length equals 14 residues. Looked up from germline, CDR1 is MNHEY and CDR2 is SVGEGT. CDR3 loop: CASGSTNINQPQHF.